These T cell receptor beta chains were read from a single sample in a study of blood T cell repertoires in COVID-19. Sequencing was performed with immunoSEQ multiplex PCR; in TCRdb, only in-frame clones are kept and a portion is missing. The sample includes about 41,000 clones, about 77% of them seen just once. Specimen: peripheral blood. Receptors were obtained from a man older than 75 with acute or convalescent COVID-19. Each CDR3 is given with its conserved first and last residue. The D gene is left open where the match is weak. Clone size, where shown, is once, few, many, or a class for clones that have expanded.

J gene,V gene,clone size,D gene,CDR3 protein,CDR3 DNA
TRBJ2-1,TRBV2,.,.,CASSDREYEQFF,TGTGCCAGCAGTGATAGGGAGTATGAGCAGTTCTTC
TRBJ2-7,TRBV5-4,.,TRBD2,CASSSASSGGYEQYF,TGTGCCAGCAGCTCGGCATCTAGCGGAGGCTACGAGCAGTACTTC
TRBJ1-6,TRBV5-1,.,TRBD1,CASSDGQDTSPLHF,TGCGCCAGCAGCGACGGACAGGATACTTCACCCCTCCACTTT
TRBJ2-7,TRBV5-1,.,TRBD1,CASGTGDYEQYF,TGCGCCAGCGGGACAGGGGACTACGAGCAGTACTTC
TRBJ1-2,TRBV6-1,.,.,CASSDSYGYTF,TGTGCCAGCAGTGACAGTTATGGCTACACCTTC
TRBJ2-3,TRBV7-9,.,TRBD2,CASSQGLADTQYF,TGTGCCAGTAGCCAGGGACTAGCGGATACGCAGTATTTT
TRBJ2-2,TRBV11-3,.,TRBD1,CASSLKRGPNTGELFF,TGTGCCAGCAGCTTAAAAAGGGGGCCGAACACCGGGGAGCTGTTTTTT
TRBJ1-5,TRBV19,.,TRBD1,CASTGGHQPQHF,TGTGCCAGCACAGGGGGCCATCAGCCCCAGCATTTT
TRBJ2-3,TRBV6-1,few,.,CASSEAAGNTDTQYF,TGTGCCAGCAGTGAAGCAGCAGGGAACACAGATACGCAGTATTTT
TRBJ2-5,TRBV7-3,.,TRBD1,CASSQGQAETQYF,TGTGCCAGCAGCCAGGGACAGGCGGAGACCCAGTACTTC
TRBJ1-2,TRBV11-2,.,TRBD1,CASSLNDRVGYTF,TGTGCCAGCAGTCTCAACGACAGGGTTGGCTACACCTTC
TRBJ1-4,TRBV4-2,.,.,CASSQEGAQIEKLFF,TGTGCCAGCAGCCAAGAGGGGGCGCAAATTGAAAAACTGTTTTTT
TRBJ1-1,TRBV9,.,TRBD1,CASSAGQVGTEAFF,TGTGCCAGCAGCGCGGGACAGGTGGGCACTGAAGCTTTCTTT
TRBJ1-2,TRBV9,.,TRBD1,CASSVWGQGAHGYTF,TGTGCCAGCAGCGTCTGGGGACAGGGGGCTCATGGCTACACCTTC
TRBJ2-2,TRBV5-4,.,TRBD1,CASSFQTGLTGELFF,TGTGCCAGCAGCTTTCAGACAGGGTTAACCGGGGAGCTGTTTTTT
TRBJ2-3,TRBV27,.,.,CASSLSAGADTQYF,TGTGCCAGCAGTTTATCGGCGGGGGCCGATACGCAGTATTTT
TRBJ2-7,TRBV19,once,.,CASSIQGHSRPYEQYF,TGTGCCAGTAGTATCCAGGGACACTCCCGCCCCTACGAGCAGTACTTC
TRBJ2-5,TRBV5-1,.,TRBD2,CASSTGGSGIETQYF,TGCGCCAGCAGCACGGGGGGGAGTGGGATCGAGACCCAGTACTTC
TRBJ1-2,TRBV7-3,.,.,CASSLTAGGHGYTF,TGTGCCAGCAGCTTAACGGCGGGGGGACATGGCTACACCTTC
TRBJ1-6,TRBV7-8,.,TRBD1,CATVQGPNSPLHF,TGTGCCACCGTACAGGGGCCTAATTCACCCCTCCACTTT
TRBJ2-1,TRBV19,.,.,CASSMTPRNEQFF,TGTGCCAGTAGTATGACCCCGAGGAATGAGCAGTTCTTC
TRBJ2-7,TRBV2,once,.,CASSEIAFEQYF,TGTGCCAGCAGTGAAATAGCGTTCGAGCAGTACTTC
TRBJ2-3,TRBV28,few,.,CASRAPGFGDTQYF,TGTGCCAGCAGAGCCCCGGGATTCGGAGATACGCAGTATTTT
TRBJ1-2,TRBV24-1,.,.,CATSDYRDGYTF,TGTGCCACCAGTGACTACAGGGACGGCTACACCTTC
TRBJ2-1,TRBV3-1/TRBV3-2,.,TRBD2,CASSRAGAGNEQFF,TGTGCCAGCAGCCGAGCGGGAGCGGGTAATGAGCAGTTCTTC
TRBJ2-1,TRBV19,.,.,CASSPELSSYNEQFF,TGTGCCAGTAGTCCAGAATTAAGCTCCTACAATGAGCAGTTCTTC
TRBJ2-2,TRBV11-2,.,.,CASSLEAGSNGELFF,TGTGCCAGCAGCTTAGAGGCGGGGTCCAACGGGGAGCTGTTTTTT
TRBJ2-7,TRBV30,.,TRBD2,CAWTSGAREQYF,TGTGCCTGGACTAGCGGGGCCCGGGAGCAGTACTTC
TRBJ2-1,TRBV5-1,.,.,CASSLFDEQFF,TGCGCCAGCAGCTTGTTCGATGAGCAGTTCTTC
TRBJ1-1,TRBV30,.,TRBD1,CAWSRGTGLAEAFF,TGTGCCTGGAGTAGAGGGACAGGGCTCGCTGAAGCTTTCTTT
TRBJ1-2,TRBV9,.,.,CASSVGAGDGGYTF,TGTGCCAGCAGCGTAGGAGCAGGGGATGGGGGCTACACCTTC
TRBJ2-2,TRBV19,.,TRBD1,CATLNRGYTGELFF,TGTGCCACCCTAAACAGGGGATACACCGGGGAGCTGTTTTTT
TRBJ2-3,TRBV9,.,TRBD2,CASSAGERGGTDTQYF,TGTGCCAGCAGCGCGGGAGAGCGGGGGGGGACAGATACGCAGTATTTT
TRBJ1-6,TRBV3-1/TRBV3-2,.,.,CASGTRLGSPLHF,TGTGCCAGCGGGACACGGCTAGGGTCACCCCTCCACTTT
TRBJ2-5,TRBV5-6,.,.,CASSSFQETQYF,TGTGCCAGCAGCTCTTTCCAAGAGACCCAGTACTTC
TRBJ2-1,TRBV19,.,TRBD2,CASSRGVVGLASYNEQFF,TGTGCCAGTAGTCGAGGGGTGGTGGGACTAGCTAGCTACAATGAGCAGTTCTTC
TRBJ2-1,TRBV4-2,.,.,CASSQDRDSNEQFF,TGTGCCAGCAGCCAAGATCGGGATAGCAATGAGCAGTTCTTC
TRBJ2-7,TRBV6-1,.,.,CASSEEIDEQYF,TGTGCCAGCAGTGAAGAAATCGACGAGCAGTACTTC
TRBJ2-3,TRBV2,.,.,CASRLRGGTQYF,TGTGCCAGCAGGCTGAGGGGAGGCACGCAGTATTTT
TRBJ2-7,TRBV5-4,few,.,CASSPTGPSYEQYF,TGTGCCAGCAGCCCCACTGGGCCATCCTACGAGCAGTACTTC
TRBJ2-1,TRBV9,.,.,CASSVDLGLRAEQFF,TGTGCCAGCAGCGTAGATCTGGGACTCCGAGCGGAGCAGTTCTTC
TRBJ1-5,TRBV28,.,TRBD1,CASSPDRDNQPQHF,TGTGCCAGCAGCCCGGACAGGGACAACCAGCCCCAGCATTTT
TRBJ1-1,TRBV18,.,.,CASSQDQNTEAFF,TGTGCCAGCTCCCAGGATCAAAACACTGAAGCTTTCTTT